Sequencing of this T cell receptor beta chain was carried out in a study of OX40 agonist ivuxolimab in advanced cancers. Some clones are missing from TCRdb's copy, which holds only in-frame ones; the method was immunoSEQ multiplex PCR. This table holds under 13,000 clones, roughly three quarters found once. The V gene's germline CDR1 is SGHKS and CDR2 YYEKEE (reference sequence). This CDR3 spans 15 amino acids. V gave up 3 bases and J gave up 7 bases; unmatched junction bases: 5. This clone ranks as large. The origin of this receptor is an adult with an advanced solid tumor such as melanoma, head and neck, liver or kidney cancer. This chain uses TRBV5-5 with TRBJ2-7; 15 bases are a match to TRBD2. The specimen was CD4+ or CD8+ T cells sorted from blood, collected in a trial of the OX40 agonist ivuxolimab. CDR3 nucleotides: TGTGCCAGCAGCTGGACTAGCGGGGGGGCTCAAGAGCAGTACTTC. This sequence encodes CASSWTSGGAQEQYF.